This T cell receptor (beta chain) was captured in a study of post-analysis software for immune sequencing data. This CDR3 region has 14 residues. With 5 bases clipped from V and 5 bases from J, the junction kept 5 bases outside the gene matches. The germline V gene has CDR1 SQVTM and CDR2 ANQGSEA. General study results and limits: Under the F measure, samples that were prepared in one batch clustered strongly together. There were five or six TRBV segments more frequent in patients than controls, and TRBV5-6, TRBV5-1 and TRBV20-1 were among them. There was significantly lower normalized Chao1 diversity in multiple sclerosis patients than in controls.

TCR beta libraries were prepared from cDNA with unique molecular identifiers. A population of roughly 0.95 to 10 million T cells gave rise to 450,000 to 500,000 cDNA molecules. TCRdb ran MiXCR on the PCR reads and lists one entry per CDR3 protein. The sample yields roughly 700,000 distinct CDR3 sequences, just under 30% seen once. Regarding this clonotype: Its antigen is currently unknown.

Input material: blood. The receptor's source is a girl aged 10 to 17 with multiple sclerosis. The chain recombines TRBV29-1 with TRBJ2-1; TRBD2 agrees at 11 bases. As DNA, the CDR3 is TGCAGCGTTTCAACTAGCGGGAGTAACAATGAGCAGTTCTTC. Its protein is CSVSTSGSNNEQFF.